This TCR beta chain appears in the sequencing data of a study of blood T cell repertoires in COVID-19. The CDR3 covers 16 residues. The ends were cut back, 4 bases at V and 5 bases at J, with 19 bases in the middle. Per the study methods: Estimation of nucleated cell counts relied on the amplification of reference gene primers. Produced via immunoSEQ multiplex PCR; TCRdb's table is partial and in-frame only. The V and J calls and clone size were taken over from that table, and D and trimming were inferred from the DNA. The table records 200,000 to 250,000 clones, approximately 82% of them present only once. At least ten counts were recorded for this clone.

Sequences were obtained from PBMCs or T cells enriched from blood (not recorded which). The chain is built from TRBV5-3 and TRBJ1-5; D is perhaps TRBD1 (6 bases). TRBV5-3 is sorted into the ORF group, with uncertain function. The clonotype was recovered from a man aged 40-55 years who had recovered from COVID-19. The CDR3, as DNA: TGTGCCAGAAGCAGACAGGTTCGGGGACGGGATCAGCCCCAGCATTTT. Its translation is CARSRQVRGRDQPQHF.